This T cell receptor (beta chain) was sequenced during a study of T cells in localized non-small cell lung cancer. Only in-frame clones appear in the TCRdb table, and some are missing; sequencing was by immunoSEQ multiplex PCR. The sample consists of about 40,000 clones, around 90% of them appearing once. For this clone: Antigen unknown.

Findings and limits, study-wide: Sequence data derive from only one tumor region, so heterogeneity remains possible. A denser population of T cells in blood accompanied longer overall survival. For the top 100 tumor clones, a median around 55 also appeared in adjacent lung. The highest T cell clonality was in uninvolved adjacent lung, above tumor.

Germline CDR1 is LNHNV and CDR2 is YYDKDF (reference sequence). The length of the CDR3 is 18 residues. J was trimmed by 2 bases and V by 0 bases; bases with no gene match: 10. The V gene is TRBV15, the J gene TRBJ2-1, with TRBD2 identical over 7 bases. The sample in question was peripheral blood, obtained before any cancer treatment. The sequence was obtained from a man aged 18 to 50 with stage I lung adenocarcinoma. CDR3 residues: CATSRDLPSGATYNEQFF. Here the CDR3 DNA reads TGTGCCACCAGCAGAGATCTCCCTAGCGGAGCTACCTACAATGAGCAGTTCTTC.